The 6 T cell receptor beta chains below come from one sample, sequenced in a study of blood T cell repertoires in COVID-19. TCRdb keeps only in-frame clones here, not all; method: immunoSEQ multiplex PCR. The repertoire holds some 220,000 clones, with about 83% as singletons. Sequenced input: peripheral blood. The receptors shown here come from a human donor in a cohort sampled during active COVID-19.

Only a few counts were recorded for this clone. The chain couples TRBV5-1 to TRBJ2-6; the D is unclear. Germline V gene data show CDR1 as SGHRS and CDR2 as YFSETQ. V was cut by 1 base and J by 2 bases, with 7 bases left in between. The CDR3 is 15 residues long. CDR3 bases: TGCGCCAGCAGCTTGTGGGCAGCTGGGGCCAACGTCCTGACTTTC. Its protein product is CASSLWAAGANVLTF.

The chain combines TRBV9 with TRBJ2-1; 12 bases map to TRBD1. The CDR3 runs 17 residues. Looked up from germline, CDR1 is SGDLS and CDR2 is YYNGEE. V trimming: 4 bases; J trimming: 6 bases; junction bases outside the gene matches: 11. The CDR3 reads CASSQPKGQGARNEQFF. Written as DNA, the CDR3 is TGTGCCAGCAGCCAACCCAAGGGACAGGGGGCGCGCAATGAGCAGTTCTTC.

DNA of the CDR3: TGTGCCAGCAGTAGGAGGCATTTTGAAGCTTTCTTT. Its translation: CASSRRHFEAFF. V and J are TRBV28 and TRBJ1-1; unclear D gene. The CDR3 spans 12 residues. Trimming left V 5 bases short and J 7 bases short, with 11 bases between. Germline CDR1 MDHEN, CDR2 SYDVKM.

CDR3 DNA sequence: TGTGCCAGCAGCTTAGGGACTTACAATGAGCAGTTCTTC. This translates into CASSLGTYNEQFF. The chain links TRBV7-2 to TRBJ2-1; perhaps TRBD2 as D (5 bases). The ends were cut back, 1 base at V and 4 bases at J, with 5 bases in the middle. Germline V CDR1 and CDR2: SGHTA, FQGNSA. This CDR3 is built from 13 residues.

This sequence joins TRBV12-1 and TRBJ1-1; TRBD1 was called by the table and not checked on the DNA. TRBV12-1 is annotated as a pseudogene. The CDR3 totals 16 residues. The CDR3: CASSFEAGEPATEAFF. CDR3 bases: TGTGCCAGCAGCTTTGAGGCAGGGGAGCCGGCCACTGAAGCTTTCTTT.

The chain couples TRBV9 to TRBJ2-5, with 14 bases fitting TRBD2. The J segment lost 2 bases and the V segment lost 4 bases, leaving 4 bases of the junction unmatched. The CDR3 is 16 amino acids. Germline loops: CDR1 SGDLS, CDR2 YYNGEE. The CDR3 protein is CASSTGTSGSQETQYF. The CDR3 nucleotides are TGTGCCAGCAGCACTGGGACTAGCGGGAGTCAAGAGACCCAGTACTTC.